What follows is one T cell receptor beta chain and its context. Antigen unknown. The data stem from a study of human T cells and chemical hapten exposure. Study results and limitations: High-frequency TCRs, those above 1 in 1000, stayed the same after DPC sensitization.

One entry per CDR3 protein, called by TCRdb with MiXCR from the RACE reads. The sample includes 150,000 to 200,000 distinct CDR3 sequences, about 22% of them seen just once. As to time point: patch test 1, 2 weeks after DPC sensitization. Treatment defined: therapeutic diphenylcyclopropenone sensitization with weekly scalp DPC. Patients had alopecia, were aged 18 to 70, and were not pregnant. Germline CDR1 and CDR2: PRHDT and FYEKMQ (reference sequence). Trimming removed 5 bases from V and 5 bases from J; junction bases left unmatched: 4. The CDR3 extends over 13 amino acids. The receptor's source is a woman aged 45-60 years with alopecia areata. Some clones in this sample may be carry-over from other donors' samples. Sample: whole blood, taken in connection with sensitization to the hapten diphenylcyclopropenone (DPC). V and J are TRBV13 and TRBJ1-1, with 8 bases matching TRBD1. The CDR3 protein is CASSGRTGTEAFF. CDR3 bases: TGTGCCAGCAGCGGTCGGACAGGGACTGAAGCTTTCTTT.